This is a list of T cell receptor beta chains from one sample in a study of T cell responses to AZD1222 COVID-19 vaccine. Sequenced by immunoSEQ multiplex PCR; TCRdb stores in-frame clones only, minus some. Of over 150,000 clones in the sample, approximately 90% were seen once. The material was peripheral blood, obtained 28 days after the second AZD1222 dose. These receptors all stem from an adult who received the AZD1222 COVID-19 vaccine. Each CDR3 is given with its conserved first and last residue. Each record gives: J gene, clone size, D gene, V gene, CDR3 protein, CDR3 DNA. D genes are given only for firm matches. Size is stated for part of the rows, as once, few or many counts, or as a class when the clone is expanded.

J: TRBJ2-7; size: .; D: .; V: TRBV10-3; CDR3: CAVGTLRADISYEQYF; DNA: TGTGCCGTCGGGACCCTTAGGGCAGACATCTCCTACGAGCAGTACTTC
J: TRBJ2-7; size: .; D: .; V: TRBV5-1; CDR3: CASSLNRIWRRLLYEQYF; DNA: TGCGCCAGCAGCTTGAACCGAATCTGGCGTCGTCTCCTCTACGAGCAGTACTTC
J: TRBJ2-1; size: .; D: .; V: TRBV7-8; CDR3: CASSQYPPEQFF; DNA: TGTGCCAGCAGCCAATACCCCCCTGAGCAGTTCTTC
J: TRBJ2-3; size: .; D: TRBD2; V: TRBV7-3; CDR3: CASSRKRESDTQYF; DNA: TGTGCCAGCAGCCGAAAGCGGGAGTCAGATACGCAGTATTTT
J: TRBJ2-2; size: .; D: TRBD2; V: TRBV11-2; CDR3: CASRGGGQNTGELFF; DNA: TGTGCCAGCAGGGGGGGAGGGCAGAACACCGGGGAGCTGTTTTTT
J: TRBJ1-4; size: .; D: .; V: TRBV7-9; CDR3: CASTSRAPEKLFF; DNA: TGTGCCAGCACCTCAAGGGCTCCTGAAAAACTGTTTTTT
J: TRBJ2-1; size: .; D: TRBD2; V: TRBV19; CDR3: CASRLAGSYNEQFF; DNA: TGTGCCAGTAGACTAGCGGGCTCCTACAATGAGCAGTTCTTC
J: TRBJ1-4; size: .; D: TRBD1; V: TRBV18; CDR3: CASSGYRDEGAAATNEKLFF; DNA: TGTGCCAGCTCGGGGTATCGGGACGAGGGGGCGGCAGCAACTAATGAAAAACTGTTTTTT
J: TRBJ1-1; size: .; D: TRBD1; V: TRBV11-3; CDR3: CASSHRGRDTEAFF; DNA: TGTGCCAGCAGCCACAGGGGCCGGGACACTGAAGCTTTCTTT
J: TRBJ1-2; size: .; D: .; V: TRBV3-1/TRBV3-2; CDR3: CASSQVPLTNYGYTF; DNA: TGTGCCAGCAGCCAAGTTCCTCTGACTAACTATGGCTACACCTTC
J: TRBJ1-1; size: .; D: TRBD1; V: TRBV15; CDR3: CATSRRDRVGGTEAFF; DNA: TGTGCCACCAGCAGAAGAGACAGGGTCGGCGGCACTGAAGCTTTCTTT
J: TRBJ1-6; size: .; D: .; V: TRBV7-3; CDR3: CASSFIGGSNSPLHF; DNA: TGTGCCAGCAGCTTCATTGGGGGTTCTAATTCACCCCTCCACTTT
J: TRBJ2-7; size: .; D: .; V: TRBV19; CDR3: CASSPRGNEQYF; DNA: TGTGCCAGTAGCCCGAGGGGGAACGAGCAGTACTTC
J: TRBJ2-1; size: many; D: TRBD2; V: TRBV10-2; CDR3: CASSDRLAGIREQFF; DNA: TGCGCCAGCAGTGATCGACTAGCGGGAATCCGGGAGCAGTTCTTC
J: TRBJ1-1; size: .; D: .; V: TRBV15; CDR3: CATSRVGSKRSTEAFF; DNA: TGTGCCACCAGCAGAGTGGGGTCCAAAAGGTCGACTGAAGCTTTCTTT
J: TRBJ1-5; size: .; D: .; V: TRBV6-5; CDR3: CASSYDPGGQPQHF; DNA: TGTGCCAGCAGTTACGATCCAGGCGGACAGCCCCAGCATTTT
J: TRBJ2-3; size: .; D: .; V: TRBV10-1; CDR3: CASSRDSTDTQYF; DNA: TGCGCCAGCAGTCGGGACAGCACAGATACGCAGTATTTT
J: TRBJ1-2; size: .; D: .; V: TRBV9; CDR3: CASSVSSAGLYGYTF; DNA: TGTGCCAGCAGCGTTTCCAGTGCGGGGTTGTATGGCTACACCTTC
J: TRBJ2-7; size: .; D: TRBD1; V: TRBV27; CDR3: CASSSGTGGREQYF; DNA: TGTGCCAGCAGTTCCGGGACAGGGGGGCGCGAGCAGTACTTC
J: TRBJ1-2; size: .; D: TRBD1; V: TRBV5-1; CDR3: CASSSRDRDPDGYTF; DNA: TGCGCCAGCAGCAGCCGGGACAGGGATCCAGATGGCTACACCTTC
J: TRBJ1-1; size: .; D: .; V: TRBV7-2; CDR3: CASSSITGNTEAFF; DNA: TGTGCCAGCAGTTCTATTACAGGGAACACTGAAGCTTTCTTT
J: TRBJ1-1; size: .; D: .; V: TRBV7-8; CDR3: CASSFQAATEAFF; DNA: TGTGCCAGCAGCTTTCAGGCGGCCACTGAAGCTTTCTTT
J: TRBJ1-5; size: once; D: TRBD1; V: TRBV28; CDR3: CASSSGQGNQPQHF; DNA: TGTGCCAGCAGTTCGGGACAGGGCAATCAGCCCCAGCATTTT
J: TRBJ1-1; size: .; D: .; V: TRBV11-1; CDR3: CASSLARQTLGGAFF; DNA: TGTGCCAGCAGCTTAGCGCGGCAAACCCTGGGAGGAGCTTTCTTT
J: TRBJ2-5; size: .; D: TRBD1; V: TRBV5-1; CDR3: CASSLVAGGPQETQYF; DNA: TGCGCCAGCAGCTTAGTGGCAGGGGGACCCCAAGAGACCCAGTACTTC
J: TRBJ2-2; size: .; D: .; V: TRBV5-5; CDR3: CASSQIPGGGPGELFF; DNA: TGTGCCAGCAGCCAAATCCCCGGTGGGGGGCCCGGGGAGCTGTTTTTT
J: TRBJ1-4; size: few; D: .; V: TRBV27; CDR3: CASSSSLGNEKLFF; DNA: TGTGCCAGCAGTTCATCGTTAGGGAATGAAAAACTGTTTTTT
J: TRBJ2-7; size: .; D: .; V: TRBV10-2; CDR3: CASSEYPYEQYF; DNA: TGCGCCAGCAGTGAGTACCCATACGAGCAGTACTTC
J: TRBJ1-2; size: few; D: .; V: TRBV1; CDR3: CTSSLSFPSGQFIYGYTF; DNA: TGCACCAGCAGCCTCTCCTTTCCCTCGGGACAGTTCATATATGGCTACACCTTC
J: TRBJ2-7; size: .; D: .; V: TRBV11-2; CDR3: CASSPNMWGQGTYEQYF; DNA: TGTGCCAGCAGCCCTAACATGTGGGGGCAGGGTACCTACGAGCAGTACTTC
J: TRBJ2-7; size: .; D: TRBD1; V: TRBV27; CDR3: CASSTRDRAYEQYF; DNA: TGTGCCAGCAGTACCCGGGACAGGGCCTACGAGCAGTACTTC
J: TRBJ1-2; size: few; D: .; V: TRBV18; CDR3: CASSPTADINSYGYTF; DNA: TGTGCCAGCTCTCCCACAGCAGACATCAACTCTTATGGCTACACCTTC
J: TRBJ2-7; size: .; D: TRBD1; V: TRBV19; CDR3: CASSTGTGTYEQYF; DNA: TGTGCCAGTAGTACCGGGACAGGGACGTACGAGCAGTACTTC
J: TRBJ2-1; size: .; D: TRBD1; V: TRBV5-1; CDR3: CASRQGYEQFF; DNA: TGCGCCAGTCGACAGGGCTATGAGCAGTTCTTC
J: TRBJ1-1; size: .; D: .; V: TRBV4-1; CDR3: CASSQELGTPNTEAFF; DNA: TGCGCCAGCAGCCAAGAGTTGGGGACACCGAACACTGAAGCTTTCTTT
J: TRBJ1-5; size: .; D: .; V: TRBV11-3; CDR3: CASSLAVGQPQHF; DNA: TGTGCCAGCAGCTTAGCGGTCGGTCAGCCCCAGCATTTT
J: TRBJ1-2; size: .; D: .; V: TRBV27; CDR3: CASRGREGYGYTF; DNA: TGTGCCAGCAGGGGAAGGGAGGGCTATGGCTACACCTTC
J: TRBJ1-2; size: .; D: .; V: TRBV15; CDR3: CATSINLGQGGYTF; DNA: TGTGCCACCAGCATTAACCTCGGGCAGGGTGGCTACACCTTC
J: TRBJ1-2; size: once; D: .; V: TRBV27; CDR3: CASSLGPQGNYGYTF; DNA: TGTGCCAGCAGTTTGGGGCCCCAGGGTAACTATGGCTACACCTTC
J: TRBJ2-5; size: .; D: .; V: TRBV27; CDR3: CASSFDGETQYF; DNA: TGTGCCAGCAGTTTCGATGGAGAGACCCAGTACTTC
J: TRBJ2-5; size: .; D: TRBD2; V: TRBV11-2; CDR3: CASSLLAGSGTQYF; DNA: TGTGCCAGCAGCTTACTAGCGGGCTCAGGAACCCAGTACTTC
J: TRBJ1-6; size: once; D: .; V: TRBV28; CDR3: CASSPKGRGLAPLHF; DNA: TGTGCCAGCAGTCCGAAAGGTAGGGGTTTGGCACCCCTCCACTTT
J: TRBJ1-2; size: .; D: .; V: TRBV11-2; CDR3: CASSQTGIYGYTF; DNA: TGTGCCAGCAGCCAAACAGGGATCTATGGCTACACCTTC
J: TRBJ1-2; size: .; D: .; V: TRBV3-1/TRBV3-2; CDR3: CASSQGLFLGNYGYTF; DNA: TGTGCCAGCAGCCAAGGGCTCTTCCTAGGTAACTATGGCTACACCTTC